This TCR beta chain comes out of a study of blood T cells in healthy people across ages. Study conclusions and caveats: Among T cells, TCR beta diversity per million cells dropped roughly linearly as age rose. Higher diversity and more naive CD4+ cells were features of long-lived donors, compared to aged donors.

A remark on this clonotype: What it binds is unknown.

V lost 6 bases and J 7 bases, leaving 9 bases between the germline ends. This CDR3 has 11 residues. Germline V gene sequence: CDR1 SGHAT, CDR2 FQNNGV. PCR was performed a second time for 7 to 11 cycles using a sample-barcoded 5' primer and a J-beta primer mix. MiXCR, run by TCRdb on the 5' RACE reads, gives a single entry per CDR3 protein. Of hundreds of thousands of distinct CDR3 sequences in the sample, 20% to 25% were seen once. Ten milliliters of peripheral blood were drawn from each donor. PBMCs, at least 7 million per sample, were isolated. Another study also made use of these data, one on T cells of mothers and their children.

The chain employs TRBV11-2 and TRBJ2-5; weak D call: TRBD2 (5 bases). The sequenced material came from blood. The source of this sequence is a boy younger than 18 in good health. This CDR3 reads CASRGEATQYF. The CDR3 DNA follows: TGTGCCAGCAGGGGAGAGGCGACCCAGTACTTC.